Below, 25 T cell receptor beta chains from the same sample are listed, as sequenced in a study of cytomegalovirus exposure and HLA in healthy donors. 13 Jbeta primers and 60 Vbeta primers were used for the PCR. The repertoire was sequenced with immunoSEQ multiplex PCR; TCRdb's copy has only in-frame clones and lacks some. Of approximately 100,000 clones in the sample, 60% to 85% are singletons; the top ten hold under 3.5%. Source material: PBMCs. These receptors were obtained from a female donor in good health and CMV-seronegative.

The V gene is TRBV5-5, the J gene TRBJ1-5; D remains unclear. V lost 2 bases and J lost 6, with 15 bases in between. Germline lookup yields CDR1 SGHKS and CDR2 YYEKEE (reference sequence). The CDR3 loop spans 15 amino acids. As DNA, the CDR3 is TGTGCCAGCAGCTTAGGTCAGTCTGGCGGTCAGCCCCAGCATTTT. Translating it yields CASSLGQSGGQPQHF.

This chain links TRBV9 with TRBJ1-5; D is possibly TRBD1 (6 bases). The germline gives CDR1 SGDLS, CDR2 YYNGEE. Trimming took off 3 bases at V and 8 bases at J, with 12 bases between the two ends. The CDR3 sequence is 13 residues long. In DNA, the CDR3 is TGTGCCAGCAGCGGGAGGGGGGGAGAGCCCCAGCATTTT. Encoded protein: CASSGRGGEPQHF.

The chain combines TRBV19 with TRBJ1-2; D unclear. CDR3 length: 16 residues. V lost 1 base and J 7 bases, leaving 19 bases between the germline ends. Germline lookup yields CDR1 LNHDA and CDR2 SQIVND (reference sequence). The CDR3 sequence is CASSIAKAPPFFGYTF. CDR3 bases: TGTGCCAGTAGTATAGCTAAAGCGCCCCCTTTCTTTGGCTACACCTTC.

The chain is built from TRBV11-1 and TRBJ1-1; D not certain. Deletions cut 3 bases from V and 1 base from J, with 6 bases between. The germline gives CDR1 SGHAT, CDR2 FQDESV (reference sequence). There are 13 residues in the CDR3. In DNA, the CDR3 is TGTGCCAGCAGCTTTGTCAGGAACACTGAAGCTTTCTTT. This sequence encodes CASSFVRNTEAFF. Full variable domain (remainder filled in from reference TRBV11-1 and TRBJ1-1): EAEVAQSPRYKITEKSQAVAFWCDPISGHATLYWYRQILGQGPELLVQFQDESVVDDSQLPKDRFSAERLKGVDSTLKIQPAELGDSAMYLCASSFVRNTEAFFGQGTRLTVV.

CDR3: CASNPRTSGGSTQYF. The CDR3 bases are TGTGCCAGCAACCCCCGGACTAGCGGGGGATCTACGCAGTATTTT. The chain carries TRBV6-1 and TRBJ2-3; 13 nucleotides match TRBD2. J lost 8 bases, V lost 7 bases, and 9 bases had no gene match. Germline V gives CDR1 MNHNS, CDR2 SASEGT. The CDR3 extends over 15 amino acids.

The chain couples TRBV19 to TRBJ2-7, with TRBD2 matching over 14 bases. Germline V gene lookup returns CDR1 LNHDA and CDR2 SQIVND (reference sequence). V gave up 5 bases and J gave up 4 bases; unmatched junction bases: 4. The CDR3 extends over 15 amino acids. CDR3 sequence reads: CASSFRLAGGYEQYF. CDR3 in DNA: TGTGCCAGTAGTTTCCGACTAGCGGGAGGGTACGAGCAGTACTTC.

The CDR3 sequence: CASSPDRVNTIYF. The CDR3 DNA reads TGTGCCAGCAGTCCTGACAGGGTGAACACCATATATTTT. V is TRBV9 and J is TRBJ1-3, with TRBD1 matching over 7 bases. V shed 5 bases and J 7 bases; nucleotides not matched to a gene: 6. The CDR3 consists of 13 residues. Germline V gene sequence: CDR1 SGDLS, CDR2 YYNGEE.

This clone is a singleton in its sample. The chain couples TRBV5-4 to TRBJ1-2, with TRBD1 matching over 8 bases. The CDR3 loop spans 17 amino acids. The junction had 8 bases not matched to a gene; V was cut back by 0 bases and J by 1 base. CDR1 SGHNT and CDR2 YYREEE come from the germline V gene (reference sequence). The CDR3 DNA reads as TGTGCCAGCAGCTTGGGAGGCAGGGGGCCTGGTAACTATGGCTACACCTTC. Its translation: CASSLGGRGPGNYGYTF.

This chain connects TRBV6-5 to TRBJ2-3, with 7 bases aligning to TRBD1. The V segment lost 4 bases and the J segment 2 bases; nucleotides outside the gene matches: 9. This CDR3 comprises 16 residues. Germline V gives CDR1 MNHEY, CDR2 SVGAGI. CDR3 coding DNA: TGTGCCAGCAGTTCGGACAGGACTCCCTACACAGATACGCAGTATTTT. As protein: CASSSDRTPYTDTQYF.

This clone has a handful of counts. The CDR3: CASSLWSGGANTGELFF. As DNA, the CDR3 is TGTGCCAGCAGTTTATGGTCGGGCGGGGCGAACACCGGGGAGCTGTTTTTT. The chain joins TRBV28 to TRBJ2-2, with D possibly matching TRBD2 (6 bases). Germline V lookup: CDR1 MDHEN, CDR2 SYDVKM. V lost 0 bases, J lost 0 bases, and 11 bases lay in between. The CDR3 loop spans 17 amino acids.

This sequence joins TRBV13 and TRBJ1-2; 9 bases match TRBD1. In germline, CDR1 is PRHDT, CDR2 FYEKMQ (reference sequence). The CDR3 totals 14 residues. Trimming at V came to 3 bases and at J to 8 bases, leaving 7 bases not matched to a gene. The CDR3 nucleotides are TGTGCCAGCAGCTTCCCTACAGGGGGCGAAGGCTACACCTTC. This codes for CASSFPTGGEGYTF. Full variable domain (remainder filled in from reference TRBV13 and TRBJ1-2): AAGVIQSPRHLIKEKRETATLKCYPIPRHDTVYWYQQGPGQDPQFLISFYEKMQSDKGSIPDRFSAQQFSDYHSELNMSSLELGDSALYFCASSFPTGGEGYTFGSGTRLTVV.

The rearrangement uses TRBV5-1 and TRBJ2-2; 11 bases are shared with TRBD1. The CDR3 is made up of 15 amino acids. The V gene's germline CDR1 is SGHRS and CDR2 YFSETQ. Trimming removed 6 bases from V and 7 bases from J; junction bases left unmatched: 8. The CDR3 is CASTTGQGAIGELFF. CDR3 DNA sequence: TGCGCCAGCACGACCGGACAGGGGGCGATCGGGGAGCTGTTTTTT.

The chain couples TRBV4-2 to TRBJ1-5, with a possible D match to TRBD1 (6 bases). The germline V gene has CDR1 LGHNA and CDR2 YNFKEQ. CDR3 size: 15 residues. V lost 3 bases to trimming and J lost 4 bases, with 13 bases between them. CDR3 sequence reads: CASSQQQGSNQPQHF. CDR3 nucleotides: TGTGCCAGCAGCCAGCAACAGGGTTCAAATCAGCCCCAGCATTTT.

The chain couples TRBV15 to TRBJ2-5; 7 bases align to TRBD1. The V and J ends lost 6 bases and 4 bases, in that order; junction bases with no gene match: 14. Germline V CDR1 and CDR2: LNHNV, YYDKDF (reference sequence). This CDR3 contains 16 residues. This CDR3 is CATSWILQGIGETQYF. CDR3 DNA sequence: TGTGCCACCAGTTGGATATTACAGGGGATCGGAGAGACCCAGTACTTC.

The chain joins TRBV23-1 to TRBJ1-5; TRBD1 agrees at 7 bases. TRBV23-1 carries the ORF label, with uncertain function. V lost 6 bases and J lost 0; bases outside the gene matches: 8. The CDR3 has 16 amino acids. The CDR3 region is CASSHNRDSSNQPQHF. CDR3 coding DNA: TGCGCCAGCAGCCACAATCGGGACAGTAGCAATCAGCCCCAGCATTTT.

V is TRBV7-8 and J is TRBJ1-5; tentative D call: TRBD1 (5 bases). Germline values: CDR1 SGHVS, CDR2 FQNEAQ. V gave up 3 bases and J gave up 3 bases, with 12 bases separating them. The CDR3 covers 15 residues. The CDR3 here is CASSLERGINQPQHF. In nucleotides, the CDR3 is TGTGCCAGCAGCTTGGAAAGGGGTATCAATCAGCCCCAGCATTTT.

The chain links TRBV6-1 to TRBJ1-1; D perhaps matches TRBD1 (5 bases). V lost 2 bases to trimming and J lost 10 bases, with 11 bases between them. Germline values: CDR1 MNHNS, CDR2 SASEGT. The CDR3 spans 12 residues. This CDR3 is CASSERGRGAFF. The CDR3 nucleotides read TGTGCCAGCAGTGAACGAGGTAGGGGAGCTTTCTTT.

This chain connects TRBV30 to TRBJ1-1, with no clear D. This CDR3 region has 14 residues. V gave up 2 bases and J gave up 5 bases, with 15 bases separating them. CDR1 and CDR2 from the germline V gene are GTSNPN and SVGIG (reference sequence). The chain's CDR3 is CAWSHTPQPTEAFF. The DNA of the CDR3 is TGTGCCTGGAGTCACACCCCCCAACCTACTGAAGCTTTCTTT.

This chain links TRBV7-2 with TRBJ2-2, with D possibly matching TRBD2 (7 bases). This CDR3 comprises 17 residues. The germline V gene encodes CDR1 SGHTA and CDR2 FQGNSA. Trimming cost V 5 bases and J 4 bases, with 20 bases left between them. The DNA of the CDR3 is TGTGCCAGCAGCCGAGGCCGGGGGGCGATCGTCACCGGGGAGCTGTTTTTT. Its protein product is CASSRGRGAIVTGELFF. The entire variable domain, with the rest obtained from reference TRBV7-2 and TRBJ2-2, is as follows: GAGVSQSPSNKVTEKGKDVELRCDPISGHTALYWYRQSLGQGLEFLIYFQGNSAPDKSGLPSDRFSAERTGGSVSTLTIQRTQQEDSAVYLCASSRGRGAIVTGELFFGEGSRLTVL.

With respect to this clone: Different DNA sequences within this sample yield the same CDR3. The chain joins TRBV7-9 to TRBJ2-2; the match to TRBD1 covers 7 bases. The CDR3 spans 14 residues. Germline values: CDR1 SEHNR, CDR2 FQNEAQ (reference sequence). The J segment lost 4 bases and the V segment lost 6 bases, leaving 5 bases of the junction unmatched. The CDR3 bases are TGTGCCAGCAGGACAGGGTCTGGCACCGGGGAGCTGTTTTTT. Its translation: CASRTGSGTGELFF.

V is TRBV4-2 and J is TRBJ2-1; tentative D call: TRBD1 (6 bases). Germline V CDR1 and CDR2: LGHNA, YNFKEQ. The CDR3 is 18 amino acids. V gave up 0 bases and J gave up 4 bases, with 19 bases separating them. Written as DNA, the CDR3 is TGTGCCAGCAGCCAAGAGCATGGGACACTACAGCAGTACAATGAGCAGTTCTTC. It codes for CASSQEHGTLQQYNEQFF.

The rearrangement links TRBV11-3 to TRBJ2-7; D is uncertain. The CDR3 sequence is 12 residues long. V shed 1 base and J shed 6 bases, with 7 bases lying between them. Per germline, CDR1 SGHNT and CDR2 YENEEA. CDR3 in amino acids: CASSLVGGEQYF. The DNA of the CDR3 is TGTGCCAGCAGCTTAGTCGGTGGCGAGCAGTACTTC.

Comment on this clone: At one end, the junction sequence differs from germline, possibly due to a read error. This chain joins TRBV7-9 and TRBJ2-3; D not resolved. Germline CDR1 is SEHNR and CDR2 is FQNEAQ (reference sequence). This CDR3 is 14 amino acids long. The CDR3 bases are TGTTCCAGCAGCTTTGTCCAGACAACAGATACGCAGTATTTT. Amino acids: CSSSFVQTTDTQYF.

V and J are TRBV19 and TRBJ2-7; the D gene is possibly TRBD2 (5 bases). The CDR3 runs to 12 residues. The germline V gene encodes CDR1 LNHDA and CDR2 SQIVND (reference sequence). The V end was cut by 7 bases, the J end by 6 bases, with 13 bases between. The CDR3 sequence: CASTGGLGEQYF. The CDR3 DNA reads TGTGCCAGTACCGGAGGTCTCGGCGAGCAGTACTTC.

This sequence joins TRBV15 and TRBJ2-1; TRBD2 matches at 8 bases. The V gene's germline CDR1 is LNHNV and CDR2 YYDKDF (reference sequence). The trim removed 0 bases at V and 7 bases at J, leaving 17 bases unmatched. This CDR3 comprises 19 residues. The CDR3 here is CATSRDQPKVSGGGNEQFF. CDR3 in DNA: TGTGCCACCAGCAGAGATCAACCCAAGGTCAGCGGGGGTGGGAATGAGCAGTTCTTC.